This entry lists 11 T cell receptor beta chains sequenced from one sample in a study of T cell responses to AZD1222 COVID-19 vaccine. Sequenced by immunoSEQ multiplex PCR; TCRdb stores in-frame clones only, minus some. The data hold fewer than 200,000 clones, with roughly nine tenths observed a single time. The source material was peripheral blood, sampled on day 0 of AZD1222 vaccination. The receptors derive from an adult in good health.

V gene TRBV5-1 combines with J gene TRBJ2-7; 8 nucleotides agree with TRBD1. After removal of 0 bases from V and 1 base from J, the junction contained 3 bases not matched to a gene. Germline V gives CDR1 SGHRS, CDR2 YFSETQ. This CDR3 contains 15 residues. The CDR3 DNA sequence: TGCGCCAGCAGCTTGGGGACAGGGTCATCCTACGAGCAGTACTTC. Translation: CASSLGTGSSYEQYF.

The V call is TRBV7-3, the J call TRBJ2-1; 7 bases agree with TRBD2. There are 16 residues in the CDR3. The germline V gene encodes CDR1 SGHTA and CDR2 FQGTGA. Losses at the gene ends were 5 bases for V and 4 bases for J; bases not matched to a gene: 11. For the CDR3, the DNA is TGTGCCAGCAGCCCCGTGGGACTACCGACGTACAATGAGCAGTTCTTC. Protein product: CASSPVGLPTYNEQFF.

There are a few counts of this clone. The CDR3 region is CASSKNWDSLGNSPLHF. CDR3 bases: TGTGCCAGTAGTAAAAATTGGGACTCCTTGGGGAATTCACCCCTCCACTTT. This chain connects TRBV19 to TRBJ1-6; perhaps TRBD1 as D (5 bases). Trimming removed 4 bases from V and 7 bases from J, with 20 bases in between. The CDR3 covers 17 residues. Germline CDR1 and CDR2: LNHDA and SQIVND (reference sequence). The variable domain in full, with the rest retrieved from reference TRBV19 and TRBJ1-6, is DGGITQSPKYLFRKEGQNVTLSCEQNLNHDAMYWYRQDPGQGLRLIYYSQIVNDFQKGDIAEGYSVSREKKESFPLTVTSAQKNPTAFYLCASSKNWDSLGNSPLHFGNGTRLTVT.

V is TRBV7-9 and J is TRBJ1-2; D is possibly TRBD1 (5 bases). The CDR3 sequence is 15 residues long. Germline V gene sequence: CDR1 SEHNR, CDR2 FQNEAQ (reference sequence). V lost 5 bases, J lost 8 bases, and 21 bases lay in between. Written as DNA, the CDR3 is TGTGCCAGCAGCCCGGGCGGGGGAGTCTGGTACGGCTACACCTTC. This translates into CASSPGGGVWYGYTF.

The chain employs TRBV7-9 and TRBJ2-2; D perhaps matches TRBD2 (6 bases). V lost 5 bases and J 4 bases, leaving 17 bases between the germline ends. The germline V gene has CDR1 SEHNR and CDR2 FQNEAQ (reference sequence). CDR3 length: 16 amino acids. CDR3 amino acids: CASSPVTRGTTGELFF. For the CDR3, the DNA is TGTGCCAGCAGCCCGGTGACACGGGGGACCACCGGGGAGCTGTTTTTT.

The CDR3 DNA sequence: TGTGCCAGCAGCTTAGCTTTTGGGAATGAGCAGTTCTTC. Protein sequence: CASSLAFGNEQFF. The chain combines TRBV11-2 with TRBJ2-1, with unresolved D. CDR3 size: 13 residues. Per germline, CDR1 SGHAT and CDR2 FQNNGV. Trimming stripped 1 base from V and 7 bases from J, with 8 bases between.

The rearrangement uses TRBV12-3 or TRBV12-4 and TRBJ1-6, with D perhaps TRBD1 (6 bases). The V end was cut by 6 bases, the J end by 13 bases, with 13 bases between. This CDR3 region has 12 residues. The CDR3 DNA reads TGTGCCAGCAGAGGGGGAGGGAGGCCCCTCCACTTT. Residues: CASRGGGRPLHF.

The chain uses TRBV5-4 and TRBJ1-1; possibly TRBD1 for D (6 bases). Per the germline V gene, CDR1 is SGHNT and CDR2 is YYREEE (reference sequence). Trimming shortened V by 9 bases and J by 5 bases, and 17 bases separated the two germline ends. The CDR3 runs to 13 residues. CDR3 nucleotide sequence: TGTGCCACAGGAGGCAGGGGAAATACTGAAGCTTTCTTT. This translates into CATGGRGNTEAFF.

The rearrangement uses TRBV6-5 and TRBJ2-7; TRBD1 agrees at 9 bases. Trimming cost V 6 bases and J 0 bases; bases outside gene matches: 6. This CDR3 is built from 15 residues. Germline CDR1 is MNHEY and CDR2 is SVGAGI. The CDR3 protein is CASRRDRELSYEQYF. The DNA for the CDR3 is TGTGCCAGCAGAAGGGACAGGGAACTCTCCTACGAGCAGTACTTC.

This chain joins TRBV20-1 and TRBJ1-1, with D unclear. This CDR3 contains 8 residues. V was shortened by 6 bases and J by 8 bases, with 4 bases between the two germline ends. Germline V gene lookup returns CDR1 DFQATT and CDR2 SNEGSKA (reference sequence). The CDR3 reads CSAREAFF. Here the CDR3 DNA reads TGCAGTGCCCGAGAAGCTTTCTTT.

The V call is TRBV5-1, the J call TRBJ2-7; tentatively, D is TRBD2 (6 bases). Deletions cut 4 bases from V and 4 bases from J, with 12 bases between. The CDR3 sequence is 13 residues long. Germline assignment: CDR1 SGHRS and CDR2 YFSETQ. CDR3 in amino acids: CASSDGTLYEQYF. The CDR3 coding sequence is TGCGCCAGCAGCGACGGGACTCTATACGAGCAGTACTTC. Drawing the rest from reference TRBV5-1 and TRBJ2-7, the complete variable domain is KAGVTQTPRYLIKTRGQQVTLSCSPISGHRSVSWYQQTPGQGLQFLFEYFSETQRNKGNFPGRFSGRQFSNSRSEMNVSTLELGDSALYLCASSDGTLYEQYFGPGTRLTVT.